A single sample is the source of the 18 T cell receptor beta chains below, sequenced in a study of blood T cells in healthy people across ages. Then a second PCR, running about 6 to 12 cycles, was carried out with a sample-barcoded 5' primer and a J-beta primer mix. TCRdb redid the calling of the 5' RACE reads with MiXCR, one entry per CDR3 protein. The table lists about 620,000 distinct CDR3 sequences, over 40% of them singletons, with roughly 14% in the top ten. Sequenced: blood. All receptors come from a woman of 80 years or more in good health.

This clonotype was observed a few times. V gene TRBV6-6 combines with J gene TRBJ2-1; D unresolved. The germline V and J ends were trimmed by 3 bases and 5 bases, with 11 bases remaining between them. CDR1 is MNHNY and CDR2 is SVGAGI in the germline V gene (reference sequence). The CDR3 is made up of 14 amino acids. The chain's CDR3 is CASSYLGYDNEQFF. DNA for the CDR3: TGTGCCAGCAGTTATCTAGGGTACGACAATGAGCAGTTCTTC.

The genes are TRBV4-3 and TRBJ2-1, with TRBD2 identical over 12 bases. Trimming at V came to 1 base and at J to 2 bases, leaving 9 bases not matched to a gene. The CDR3 runs 19 residues. Germline V gene lookup returns CDR1 LGHNA and CDR2 YSLEER. Here the CDR3 reads CASSQGTGTSGSPYNEQFF. The CDR3 DNA follows: TGCGCCAGCAGCCAAGGGACCGGGACTAGCGGGTCACCCTACAATGAGCAGTTCTTC.

The chain recombines TRBV29-1 with TRBJ1-2; D is unresolved. Germline V gives CDR1 SQVTM, CDR2 ANQGSEA. CDR3 length: 13 amino acids. Trimming removed 8 bases from V and 2 bases from J, with 15 bases in between. In DNA form, the CDR3 reads TGCAGCACCTCCGTAATGTTAAACTATGGCTACACCTTC. The encoded protein is CSTSVMLNYGYTF.

This chain joins TRBV7-2 and TRBJ2-2; 10 positions agree with TRBD2. Trimming removed 4 bases from V and 2 bases from J; junction bases left unmatched: 7. The CDR3 spans 17 residues. Per germline, CDR1 SGHTA and CDR2 FQGNSA. As DNA, the CDR3 is TGTGCCAGCAGCTCCGGACTAGCGGAAGCTAACACCGGGGAGCTGTTTTTT. Encoded protein: CASSSGLAEANTGELFF.

The rearrangement uses TRBV20-1 and TRBJ2-1; TRBD2 aligns across 10 bases. Germline-derived CDR1 and CDR2 are DFQATT and SNEGSKA (reference sequence). This CDR3 is built from 16 residues. V lost 7 bases, J lost 4 bases, and 13 bases stayed unmatched. CDR3 protein: CSVGGASGSSYNEQFF. CDR3 nucleotides: TGCAGTGTAGGAGGGGCTAGCGGGAGTTCTTACAATGAGCAGTTCTTC.

CDR3 residues: CASSLAGQGLEYF. The CDR3 DNA reads TGCGCCAGCAGCTTGGCAGGACAGGGGCTCGAGTACTTC. This sequence joins TRBV5-1 and TRBJ2-4; 9 nucleotides agree with TRBD1. The CDR3 sequence is 13 residues long. After removal of 0 bases from V and 14 bases from J, the junction contained 6 bases not matched to a gene. CDR1 and CDR2 from the germline V gene are SGHRS and YFSETQ.

The chain joins TRBV3-1 to TRBJ1-2; the D is unclear. Germline V gene data show CDR1 as LGHDT and CDR2 as YNNKEL (reference sequence). The ends were cut back, 4 bases at V and 8 bases at J, with 11 bases in the middle. The CDR3 loop spans 12 amino acids. CDR3 loop: CASSLYAVGYTF. The CDR3 DNA sequence: TGTGCCAGCAGCCTATACGCCGTGGGCTACACCTTC. The full variable domain, completed using reference TRBV3-1 and TRBJ1-2, is DTAVSQTPKYLVTQMGNDKSIKCEQNLGHDTMYWYKQDSKKFLKIMFSYNNKELIINETVPNRFSPKSPDKAHLNLHINSLELGDSAVYFCASSLYAVGYTFGSGTRLTVV.

This clonotype has a single count. Since a much larger clone is just one base distant, this may be a read error. The CDR3 is CASSPRDTRNEQYF. CDR3 nucleotide sequence: TGTGCCAGCAGCCCGAGGGACACCCGAAATGAGCAGTACTTC. This chain connects TRBV7-2 to TRBJ2-5; a possible D gene is TRBD1 (6 bases). Between the trimmed V and J ends, which lost 5 bases and 11 bases, there was a span of 21 bases. Per germline, CDR1 SGHTA and CDR2 FQGNSA. There are 14 residues in the CDR3.

The CDR3 bases are TGTGCCAGCAGCTTAGTACTAGCGGGGAGCACGCAGTATTTT. This codes for CASSLVLAGSTQYF. The rearrangement uses TRBV7-9 and TRBJ2-3, with TRBD2 identical over 10 bases. The CDR3 sequence is 14 residues long. The trim removed 1 base at V and 9 bases at J, leaving 4 bases unmatched. In germline, CDR1 is SEHNR, CDR2 FQNEAQ (reference sequence).

This clonotype has more than one count but fewer than ten. The V and J genes are TRBV6-5 and TRBJ2-2; 11 nucleotides align to TRBD1. The length of the CDR3 is 16 residues. V dropped 4 bases and J dropped 4; count of bases not matched to a gene: 5. Per the germline V gene, CDR1 is MNHEY and CDR2 is SVGAGI. The DNA for the CDR3 is TGTGCCAGCAGTTCCGGACAGGGGGCGTTCACCGGGGAGCTGTTTTTT. Protein product: CASSSGQGAFTGELFF.

This clonotype was seen once. DNA of the CDR3: TGTGCCAGCAGCCAAGGCGGGTTAACCTACGAGCAGTACTTC. Encoded protein: CASSQGGLTYEQYF. The chain recombines TRBV3-1 with TRBJ2-7, with D possibly being TRBD2 (5 bases). Germline V CDR1 and CDR2: LGHDT, YNNKEL (reference sequence). The CDR3 is 14 residues long. Deletions cut 1 base from V and 2 bases from J, with 9 bases between.

This clonotype was found once. The chain combines TRBV2 with TRBJ2-5; TRBD2 is a possible D gene (6 bases). The V gene lost 8 bases and the J gene lost 2 bases, with 15 bases spanning the gap. This CDR3 contains 14 residues. Germline V lookup: CDR1 SNHLY, CDR2 FYNNEI. This CDR3 reads CASRRDFTQETQYF. CDR3 nucleotide sequence: TGTGCCAGCCGCCGGGACTTTACGCAAGAGACCCAGTACTTC.

This clonotype was observed at least ten times. This chain joins TRBV5-1 and TRBJ2-1; TRBD2 matches at 9 bases. The CDR3 sequence is 16 residues long. Germline CDR1 reads SGHRS; CDR2 reads YFSETQ. With 4 bases clipped from V and 5 bases from J, the junction kept 10 bases outside the gene matches. The CDR3 DNA reads as TGCGCCAGCAGCCCATTATCTAGCGGGGTCAACAATGAGCAGTTCTTC. Translated: CASSPLSSGVNNEQFF.

Of note for this clonotype: A single base separates this from a much larger clone, so it may be a read error. The V and J genes are TRBV7-3 and TRBJ2-7, with 9 bases matching TRBD2. CDR3 length: 17 amino acids. Germline CDR1 reads SGHTA; CDR2 reads FQGTGA. V shed 3 bases, J shed 7 bases, and the junction held 16 bases outside the gene matches. CDR3 sequence (DNA): TGTGCCAGCAGCTTCCTCCCCAGCGGGAGGATTCACAATGAGCAGTACTTC. Translation gives CASSFLPSGRIHNEQYF.

On this clonotype: A much larger clone lies one base from this, so it may be a read error. The V and J genes are TRBV5-1 and TRBJ1-4; D call uncertain. CDR3 length equals 15 residues. CDR1 and CDR2 from the germline V gene are SGHRS and YFSETQ. The CDR3 nucleotides read TGCACCAGCAGCCTCAACAGCGCAACTAATGAAAAACTGTTTTTT. Protein: CTSSLNSATNEKLFF.

Only a few counts were recorded for this clonotype. This chain uses TRBV5-1 with TRBJ2-1, with TRBD2 as a possible D gene (6 bases). Trimming removed 3 bases at V and 8 bases at J, with 12 bases between. The CDR3 has 13 residues. Germline V gene sequence: CDR1 SGHRS, CDR2 YFSETQ. In DNA form, the CDR3 reads TGCGCCAGCAGCTGGGTAGCGGTCCATGAGCAGTTCTTC. It encodes CASSWVAVHEQFF.

The chain is built from TRBV30 and TRBJ1-4; D is possibly TRBD1 (5 bases). The CDR3 runs 12 residues. Per germline, CDR1 GTSNPN and CDR2 SVGIG (reference sequence). Trimming removed 4 bases at V and 4 bases at J, with 7 bases between. Here the CDR3 DNA reads TGTGCCTGGACAGGGAATAATGAAAAACTGTTTTTT. This sequence encodes CAWTGNNEKLFF.

This clonotype was seen at least ten times. V is TRBV19 and J is TRBJ2-5, with TRBD1 matching over 10 bases. There are 15 residues in the CDR3. The germline gives CDR1 LNHDA, CDR2 SQIVND (reference sequence). V lost 6 bases, J lost 7 bases, and 11 bases stayed unmatched. CDR3 in amino acids: CASSTLPGTGVTQYF. The DNA for the CDR3 is TGTGCCAGTAGCACTTTACCCGGGACAGGGGTGACCCAGTACTTC.